This T cell receptor beta chain was found in a study of OX40 agonist ivuxolimab in advanced cancers. Overall study: Patients received intravenous ivuxolimab every 2 weeks at 0.01 to 10 mg/kg.

In the case of this clone: Antigen: not known. Different DNA sequences within this sample yield the same CDR3.

Method: immunoSEQ multiplex PCR; TCRdb's copy keeps in-frame clones and lacks some. The sample lists 70,000 to 95,000 clones, about 86% seen once, with under 2% in the top ten. Study-wide findings and caveats: Low normalized T-cell clonal expansion also characterized some of the nonresponders. Relative to CD4+ cells, CD8+ T cells on average had more expanded clones.

CDR3 length: 14 amino acids. Germline lookup yields CDR1 SGHTA and CDR2 FQGTGA. V lost 5 bases and J 4 bases, leaving 13 bases between the germline ends. Source: CD4+ or CD8+ T cells sorted from blood, taken in a trial of the OX40 agonist ivuxolimab. This TCR was sampled from an adult with an advanced solid tumor such as melanoma, head and neck, liver or kidney cancer. The chain links TRBV7-3 to TRBJ2-3, with D possibly TRBD1 on 7 matching bases. The CDR3: CASSRQGGPDTQYF. CDR3 bases: TGTGCCAGCAGCAGACAGGGAGGTCCAGATACGCAGTATTTT. Complete variable domain (other parts from reference TRBV7-3 and TRBJ2-3): GAGVSQTPSNKVTEKGKYVELRCDPISGHTALYWYRQSLGQGPEFLIYFQGTGAADDSGLPNDRFFAVRPEGSVSTLKIQRTERGDSAVYLCASSRQGGPDTQYFGPGTRLTVL.